This T cell receptor (beta chain) stems from a study of blood T cell repertoires in COVID-19. The overall study: Whether acute or convalescent, the COVID-19 samples came from the United States, Italy and Spain. T cells, B-cell-depleted T cells, or PBMCs provided the cDNA or gDNA that served as material.

Original analysis: Quantification of nucleated cells was approximated via reference gene primer amplification. Profiling relied on immunoSEQ multiplex PCR, and the TCRdb table lists in-frame clones only, not all of them. That table furnishes V, J and clone size, whereas the DNA furnished D and trimming. In the table there are about 25,000 clones, roughly 80% of which are singletons. CDR3 length: 17 amino acids. After removal of 1 base from V and 1 base from J, the junction contained 6 bases not matched to a gene. CDR1 LNHDA and CDR2 SQIVND come from the germline V gene (reference sequence). The clonotype comes from a man aged 80 or over with active or convalescent COVID-19. This chain links TRBV19 with TRBJ2-2, with TRBD1 matching over 7 bases. The specimen was peripheral blood. CDR3 sequence: CASSIGGGQMNTGELFF. In nucleotides, the CDR3 is TGTGCCAGTAGTATAGGAGGGGGCCAAATGAACACCGGGGAGCTGTTTTTT.